This T cell receptor beta chain was documented in a study of cytomegalovirus exposure and HLA in healthy donors. The study's findings and limits: TRBV6-2, TRBV6-3 and some other V segments were excluded as indistinguishable. Most subjects' HLA-A and HLA-B alleles were reportedly predicted from TCR beta sequences. Specificity for CMV antigens was confirmed in vitro for a few of the CMV-associated chains. Reports showed the classifier diagnosing cytomegalovirus status with high specificity and sensitivity.

Amplification used 60 Vbeta primers and 13 Jbeta primers. Assay used: immunoSEQ multiplex PCR; TCRdb lists only in-frame clones, some missing. The table includes roughly 130,000 clones, more than 60% detected once. This CDR3 is built from 15 residues. Trimming shortened V by 3 bases and J by 2 bases, and 11 bases separated the two germline ends. CDR1 is SGDLS and CDR2 is YYNGEE in the germline V gene. Of note for this clone: What it binds is not known.

The chain carries TRBV9 and TRBJ2-2; D is possibly TRBD2 (6 bases). Sample: PBMCs. This receptor was identified in a woman aged 50 to 60 in good health and CMV-seropositive. The CDR3 protein is CASSARTTNTGELFF. Written as DNA, the CDR3 is TGTGCCAGCAGCGCTAGGACTACAAACACCGGGGAGCTGTTTTTT.